The entry below describes one TCR beta chain. The target antigen is unknown. Time point indicated: pre-treatment sample, taken before nivolumab and TIL therapy. Adults with stage 4 NSCLC were enrolled in a phase I trial. The data belong to a study of TIL therapy for anti-PD-1-resistant metastatic lung cancer. On the study more broadly: Median patient age was 54, ranging roughly 35-85 years. Study outcomes and limitations: This highly selected cohort may not generalize to typical lung cancer patients.

The immunoSEQ assay was v3. Each library reached 1.9 million or so read pairs, or about 4.5-6.5 million at deep level. Sequencing was performed with immunoSEQ multiplex PCR; in TCRdb, only in-frame clones are kept and a portion is missing. The sample has about 20,000 clones, about 70% seen once; the top ten hold roughly 2%. The CDR3 length is 15 residues. With V trimmed by 6 bases and J by 7 bases, 9 bases remained unmatched. Germline values: CDR1 MNHEY, CDR2 SVGEGT. The receptor's source is a person between 30 and 80 years old with non-small cell lung cancer. This sample comprised blood, obtained at baseline. The rearrangement joins TRBV6-2 or TRBV6-3 to TRBJ2-1; TRBD1 agrees at 10 bases. The CDR3 sequence: CASSPDRGLYNEQFF. CDR3 bases: TGTGCCAGCAGCCCCGACAGGGGGCTGTATAATGAGCAGTTCTTC.